The T cell receptor beta chain under discussion was sequenced for a study of shared clonotypes between healthy human individuals. The method was immunoSEQ multiplex PCR; TCRdb's version includes in-frame clones alone and lacks a portion of them. Among around 2.3 million clones listed, 95% were seen once. Germline V gene data show CDR1 as ENHRY and CDR2 as SYGVKD. The CDR3 is 15 residues long. The junction had 6 bases not matched to a gene; V was cut back by 3 bases and J by 2 bases. The split of CD4+ cells yielded CD45RA+ naive and CD45RA-negative memory subsets. The V call is TRBV10-3, the J call TRBJ2-5; the match to TRBD2 covers 7 bases. The sample taken for sequencing was naive CD4+ T cells sorted from blood. Stated subset: CD45RA+ positively selected. This TCR was recovered from a man in his late teens or twenties in good health. This chain's CDR3 is CAISDSGGRQETQYF. The CDR3 DNA reads TGTGCCATCAGTGACTCGGGGGGAAGGCAAGAGACCCAGTACTTC.